The subject of this entry is one T cell receptor (beta chain). Its antigen is not identified. These data come from a study of blood T cells in healthy people across ages. Study-wide context: When template switching was applied, about one barcoded beta molecule was captured per two T cells.

For the second PCR, which ran for about 7 to 11 cycles, a sample-barcoded 5' primer and a J-beta primer mix were used. Using its own MiXCR run on the 5' RACE reads, TCRdb lists one record per CDR3 protein. The table shows about 1.7 million distinct CDR3 sequences, with about 30% occurring only once. Study-wide results and caveats: Aged donors had fewer naive CD4+ cells and lower diversity than long-lived donors.

The V and J ends lost 0 bases and 4 bases respectively, with 16 bases between them. CDR3 length equals 16 residues. Germline loops: CDR1 DFQATT, CDR2 SNEGSKA (reference sequence). The TCR comes from a woman aged 25 to 39 in good health. This chain connects TRBV20-1 to TRBJ2-1; TRBD2 is a possible D gene (7 bases). The sequenced sample consisted of blood. CDR3 nucleotide sequence: TGCAGTGCTAGAGATCCAGGGGAGGGCGGGTACAATGAGCAGTTCTTC. Its protein product is CSARDPGEGGYNEQFF.